This TCR beta chain was identified during a study of shared clonotypes between healthy human individuals. This clone has just one count. At the DNA level, this CDR3 is encoded by other sequences in the same sample as well. The assay was immunoSEQ multiplex PCR, and TCRdb's table has in-frame clones only and misses some. This table holds a few hundred thousand clones, 70% to 80% found once. J gave up 4 bases and V 0 bases, and 4 bases lay outside the gene matches. The germline CDR1 and CDR2 sequences are SGDLS and YYNGEE. The length of the CDR3 is 15 residues. The clonotype originates from a middle-aged woman in good health. Some clones in this sample may be carry-over from other donors' samples. Sequences were obtained from PBMCs. This rearrangement joins TRBV9 to TRBJ2-1, with 7 nucleotides matching TRBD2. The CDR3 here is CASSVEGREYNEQFF. CDR3 nucleotide sequence: TGTGCCAGCAGCGTAGAGGGGAGGGAGTACAATGAGCAGTTCTTC.